A single sample is the source of the 28 T cell receptor beta chains below, sequenced in a study of blood T cell repertoires in COVID-19. The data were produced by immunoSEQ multiplex PCR, yet TCRdb's version contains in-frame clones alone and is incomplete. The table lists approximately 180,000 clones, 85% of them singletons. The sequenced material came from PBMCs or T cells enriched from blood (not recorded which). All receptors come from a man aged 35 to 55 who had recovered from COVID-19.

The rearrangement joins TRBV25-1 to TRBJ1-5, with unresolved D. The CDR3 has 12 amino acids. Between the trimmed V and J ends, which lost 4 bases and 6 bases, there was a span of 7 bases. Germline V gene lookup returns CDR1 MGHDK and CDR2 SYGVNS. The DNA for the CDR3 is TGTGCCAGCAGTGTAGGGAGTCAGCCCCAGCATTTT. It specifies CASSVGSQPQHF.

The J gene is TRBJ1-2, the V gene TRBV11-2; possibly TRBD1 for D (5 bases). Germline CDR1 is SGHAT and CDR2 is FQNNGV. The V end lost 5 bases, the J end lost 4 bases, and 20 bases lay between the germline ends. This CDR3 is built from 16 residues. CDR3 nucleotide sequence: TGTGCCAGCAGCAATCAGGGAACCCAAAGGGGCTATGGCTACACCTTC. Protein sequence: CASSNQGTQRGYGYTF.

The CDR3 region has the DNA TGCGCCAGCAGTCGGGCCCAGGGGACTGAAGCTTTCTTT. Translating gives CASSRAQGTEAFF. V usage is TRBV10-1 and J usage is TRBJ1-1; tentative D call: TRBD1 (6 bases). Per the germline V gene, CDR1 is WNHNN and CDR2 is SYGVQD (reference sequence). V was trimmed by 5 bases and J by 5 bases, leaving 12 bases between them. The CDR3 runs to 13 residues.

CDR3 region: CASSLLQGALKGSPLHF. For the CDR3, the DNA is TGTGCCAGCAGTTTATTACAGGGCGCCCTAAAAGGTTCACCCCTCCACTTT. The V call is TRBV28, the J call TRBJ1-6, with D possibly being TRBD1 (6 bases). Germline V gives CDR1 MDHEN, CDR2 SYDVKM. V was cut by 1 base and J by 9 bases, with 19 bases left in between. The CDR3 is 17 amino acids. Filled out from reference TRBV28 and TRBJ1-6, the complete variable domain reads DVKVTQSSRYLVKRTGEKVFLECVQDMDHENMFWYRQDPGLGLRLIYFSYDVKMKEKGDIPEGYSVSREKKERFSLILESASTNQTSMYLCASSLLQGALKGSPLHFGNGTRLTVT.

Of note for this clone: A junction boundary mismatches the germline segment, possibly from a read error. The chain has TRBV6-1 and TRBJ1-1; 7 nucleotides line up with TRBD1. The CDR3 is made up of 15 amino acids. Per germline, CDR1 MNHNS and CDR2 SASEGT. The CDR3 sequence: CASREGTARNTEAFF. The CDR3 DNA reads as TGTGCCAGCAGAGAAGGGACAGCTCGGAACACTGAAGCTTTCTTT.

This sequence joins TRBV29-1 and TRBJ1-2; 8 bases agree with TRBD1. The ends lost 6 bases at V and 7 bases at J; junction bases unmatched: 13. The CDR3 contains 14 residues. The germline gives CDR1 SQVTM, CDR2 ANQGSEA. CDR3 in amino acids: CSVAQPQGAGGYTF. CDR3 DNA sequence: TGCAGCGTCGCACAACCTCAGGGGGCGGGTGGCTACACCTTC. Using reference TRBV29-1 and TRBJ1-2 for the parts outside the CDR3, the full variable domain is SAVISQKPSRDICQRGTSLTIQCQVDSQVTMMFWYRQQPGQSLTLIATANQGSEATYESGFVIDKFPISRPNLTFSTLTVSNMSPEDSSIYLCSVAQPQGAGGYTFGSGTRLTVV.

V is TRBV30 and J is TRBJ1-2; 7 bases agree with TRBD1. The junction had 9 bases not matched to a gene; V was cut back by 3 bases and J by 8 bases. The CDR3 sequence is 13 residues long. Per the germline V gene, CDR1 is GTSNPN and CDR2 is SVGIG (reference sequence). The CDR3 nucleotides are TGTGCCTGGAGCGACAAGGGGGCGCAGGGCTACACCTTC. It is translated as CAWSDKGAQGYTF. The whole variable domain, remainder taken from reference TRBV30 and TRBJ1-2, is SQTIHQWPATLVQPVGSPLSLECTVEGTSNPNLYWYRQAAGRGLQLLFYSVGIGQISSEVPQNLSASRPQDRQFILSSKKLLLSDSGFYLCAWSDKGAQGYTFGSGTRLTVV.

In its sample, this clone was seen once. This chain joins TRBV10-3 and TRBJ2-1; the match to TRBD1 covers 7 bases. Germline V gene sequence: CDR1 ENHRY, CDR2 SYGVKD. The ends lost 7 bases at V and 0 bases at J; junction bases unmatched: 9. This CDR3 is built from 16 residues. This CDR3 is CAITPIGGSSYNEQFF. The DNA for the CDR3 is TGTGCCATCACCCCAATAGGGGGCAGCTCCTACAATGAGCAGTTCTTC.

The chain is built from TRBV6-5 and TRBJ2-7; 7 bases match TRBD1. Germline V gene data show CDR1 as MNHEY and CDR2 as SVGAGI. The CDR3 has 14 amino acids. V was pared by 2 bases and J by 5 bases, with 6 bases of the junction left unmatched. This CDR3 is CASSYDRVKDEQYF. CDR3 sequence (DNA): TGTGCCAGCAGTTACGACAGGGTAAAGGACGAGCAGTACTTC.

This clone appeared many times. The V and J genes are TRBV29-1 and TRBJ1-2, with a possible D match to TRBD1 (5 bases). Trimming left V 5 bases short and J 8 bases short, with 15 bases between. The CDR3 spans 12 residues. From germline, CDR1 is SQVTM and CDR2 ANQGSEA. The CDR3 bases are TGCAGCGTTCTTGACAGCCCTGGGGGCTACACCTTC. This sequence encodes CSVLDSPGGYTF.

In the case of this clone: One end of the junction does not line up with germline, which may come from a read error. The chain links TRBV6-5 to TRBJ1-2, with D perhaps matching TRBD1 (5 bases). Germline V lookup: CDR1 MNHEY, CDR2 SVGAGI. The CDR3 is 13 residues long. The DNA for the CDR3 is TGTGCCAGCAGTCACCAAGACAGCCCAAATCCCCTCTTC. Amino acid sequence: CASSHQDSPNPLF.

A single count supports this clone. V gene TRBV27 combines with J gene TRBJ2-3, with TRBD2 matching 12 bases. V shed 6 bases, J shed 4 bases, and the junction held 5 bases outside the gene matches. From germline, CDR1 is MNHEY and CDR2 SMNVEV (reference sequence). The CDR3 consists of 15 residues. The CDR3 bases are TGTGCCAGCAGGCGACTAGCGGGGGACCCAGATACGCAGTATTTT. This translates into CASRRLAGDPDTQYF.

The CDR3 loop is CSVVPGTGIYEQYF. In nucleotides, the CDR3 is TGCAGCGTTGTACCCGGGACAGGGATCTACGAGCAGTACTTC. This chain joins TRBV29-1 and TRBJ2-7; 9 bases are shared with TRBD1. CDR1 and CDR2 (germline): SQVTM, ANQGSEA. Unmatched junction bases numbered 7, after V lost 4 bases and J lost 3 bases. The CDR3 consists of 14 residues.

The rearrangement uses TRBV7-3 and TRBJ2-1, with 9 positions matching TRBD1. Per germline, CDR1 SGHTA and CDR2 FQGTGA. This CDR3 has 13 residues. J was trimmed by 10 bases and V by 1 base; bases with no gene match: 2. The CDR3 loop reads CASSLITGGEQFF. CDR3 DNA: TGTGCCAGCAGCTTAATTACAGGGGGCGAGCAGTTCTTC.

The chain uses TRBV2 and TRBJ2-6, with a weak D call TRBD2 (6 bases). Germline V gene lookup returns CDR1 SNHLY and CDR2 FYNNEI. The CDR3 runs to 14 residues. The V gene lost 7 bases and the J gene lost 2 bases, with 9 bases spanning the gap. The CDR3 nucleotides are TGTGCCAGCACTTCGGGGGCTGGGGCCAACGTCCTGACTTTC. Its translation is CASTSGAGANVLTF.

The chain links TRBV10-3 to TRBJ2-5; 9 bases agree with TRBD1. J gave up 5 bases and V 4 bases, and 5 bases lay outside the gene matches. Germline assignment: CDR1 ENHRY and CDR2 SYGVKD. CDR3 size: 14 residues. In DNA, the CDR3 is TGTGCCATCAGTGGAACAGGGGGCGGGGAGACCCAGTACTTC. The encoded protein is CAISGTGGGETQYF.

The CDR3 DNA reads TGTGCCAGCAACGGACAGGGAAGAAAGAGAGATGGCTACACCTTC. This encodes CASNGQGRKRDGYTF. The chain links TRBV9 to TRBJ1-2; 8 bases agree with TRBD1. The CDR3 contains 15 residues. V lost 6 bases to trimming and J lost 6 bases; unmatched junction nucleotides: 13. Germline assignment: CDR1 SGDLS and CDR2 YYNGEE.

The chain has TRBV7-9 and TRBJ1-2, with 8 bases that match TRBD1. V shed 6 bases, J shed 4 bases, and the junction held 10 bases outside the gene matches. CDR1 is SEHNR, CDR2 FQNEAQ, per germline (reference sequence). The CDR3 spans 15 residues. CDR3 region: CASSSGTGLAYGYTF. For the CDR3, the DNA is TGTGCCAGCAGTTCCGGGACAGGCTTAGCCTATGGCTACACCTTC.

The J gene is TRBJ2-7, the V gene TRBV27; D unclear. V dropped 3 bases and J dropped 7 bases, with 16 bases sitting between them. This CDR3 is built from 14 residues. The germline gives CDR1 MNHEY, CDR2 SMNVEV (reference sequence). DNA for the CDR3: TGTGCCAGCAGTTTTTCCCGCGGCAATCGGGAGCAGTACTTC. Translated: CASSFSRGNREQYF.

The chain carries TRBV5-5 and TRBJ2-7; the match to TRBD1 covers 10 bases. There are 15 residues in the CDR3. The trim removed 7 bases at V and 5 bases at J, leaving 12 bases unmatched. The germline V gene encodes CDR1 SGHKS and CDR2 YYEKEE (reference sequence). CDR3 DNA: TGTGCCAGCTCCATCCGGGACAGGGGTCCCCACGAGCAGTACTTC. Its protein is CASSIRDRGPHEQYF.

The chain employs TRBV18 and TRBJ1-2; D not resolved. The germline V gene has CDR1 KGHSH and CDR2 LQKENI. This CDR3 contains 14 residues. V lost 3 bases to trimming and J lost 4 bases, with 12 bases between them. The CDR3 DNA reads as TGTGCCAGCTCACCCGGAGGGCAGGCCTATGGCTACACCTTC. Translating gives CASSPGGQAYGYTF.

CDR3 protein: CASSYSNQRGYTF. In DNA form, the CDR3 reads TGTGCCAGCAGTTACTCGAATCAGCGTGGCTACACCTTC. The chain combines TRBV6-5 with TRBJ1-2, with no clear D. Deletions cut 0 bases from V and 7 bases from J, with 9 bases between. CDR3 length: 13 residues. Germline lookup yields CDR1 MNHEY and CDR2 SVGAGI.

Note on this clone: Germline is not matched at one junction end, which may reflect a read error. The V and J genes are TRBV7-7 and TRBJ2-2, with 7 nucleotides matching TRBD1. Germline V gene data show CDR1 as SSHAT and CDR2 as FNYEAQ (reference sequence). CDR3 size: 15 residues. Here the CDR3 DNA reads TGTGCTAGCAGCCCTCGGACAGGGAACACCGGGGAGCTGTTTTTT. Amino acids: CASSPRTGNTGELFF.

A single count supports this clone. The rearrangement links TRBV2 to TRBJ1-2; TRBD1 agrees at 7 bases. Germline V gene sequence: CDR1 SNHLY, CDR2 FYNNEI. The trim removed 8 bases at V and 6 bases at J, leaving 15 bases unmatched. This CDR3 comprises 15 residues. For the CDR3, the DNA is TGTGCCAGCCTCATCAGGGGGGTAGGGGCCGATGGCTACACCTTC. Its translation: CASLIRGVGADGYTF.

The CDR3 DNA sequence: TGTGCCAGCAGATTGAACTATGGGAGAGGGACAGGGGGCATCTGGAAGGAAAAACTGTTTTTT. Protein: CASRLNYGRGTGGIWKEKLFF. The rearrangement joins TRBV28 to TRBJ1-4; 12 bases are a match to TRBD1. The length of the CDR3 is 21 residues. Losses at the gene ends were 6 bases for V and 8 bases for J; bases not matched to a gene: 25. The germline V gene encodes CDR1 MDHEN and CDR2 SYDVKM.

Regarding this clone: Additional DNA sequences in this sample encode the identical CDR3. This chain connects TRBV28 to TRBJ1-5, with D perhaps matching TRBD1 (6 bases). Germline values: CDR1 MDHEN, CDR2 SYDVKM. Trimming pared 3 bases from V and 2 bases from J, leaving 8 bases between. CDR3 length: 14 residues. The CDR3 protein is CASSFRGGNQPQHF. Here the CDR3 DNA reads TGTGCCAGCAGTTTCAGGGGTGGCAATCAGCCCCAGCATTTT.

This chain joins TRBV9 and TRBJ1-4; TRBD1 aligns across 12 bases. Germline V CDR1 and CDR2: SGDLS, YYNGEE. With 2 bases clipped from V and 3 bases from J, the junction kept 2 bases outside the gene matches. There are 16 residues in the CDR3. CDR3 nucleotides: TGTGCCAGCAGCGTGGGACAGGGGGCGGCTAATGAAAAACTGTTTTTT. Encoded protein: CASSVGQGAANEKLFF.

This clone was observed a single time. V and J are TRBV29-1 and TRBJ2-7; the D is unclear. The germline V gene encodes CDR1 SQVTM and CDR2 ANQGSEA. The CDR3 runs to 12 residues. Trimming left V 0 bases short and J 7 bases short, with 10 bases between. The chain's CDR3 is CSVEDRIGEQYF. The CDR3 region has the DNA TGCAGCGTTGAAGATAGGATCGGGGAGCAGTACTTC.